This TCR beta chain is from a study of a mutant IDH1 vaccine in newly diagnosed glioma. Study details: The initiation of vaccination occurred 4-6 weeks after radiotherapy alone, or with temozolomide cycles. Treated individuals were around 60% male and 37.5% female, averaging 40.4 years of age.

The CDR3 extends over 16 amino acids. V shed 6 bases and J shed 0 bases, with 16 bases lying between them. CDR1 is SGHDT and CDR2 is YYEEEE in the germline V gene. Regarding this clone: Antigen: not known.

Time point here: week 47, end of study. The content of each vaccine dose was 300 ug of mutant IDH1 20-mer peptide, and topical imiquimod accompanied it. Study-level findings and limits: Changes in top peripheral clonotypes did not appear linked to pseudoprogression. Altogether, approximately 93% of patients exhibited vaccine-induced immune responses.

The repertoire was sequenced with immunoSEQ multiplex PCR; TCRdb's copy has only in-frame clones and lacks some. The top ten hold around 20% of the sample, which has 40,000 to 45,000 clones, around 82% seen once. Sequenced material: PBMCs, taken from a glioma patient whose treatment included an IDH1 peptide vaccine. This TCR derives from a man younger than 35 with glioma. Some clones in this sample may be carry-over from other donors' samples. The chain couples TRBV5-6 to TRBJ2-1, with D possibly matching TRBD1 (6 bases). Here the CDR3 reads CASNHDGTFSYNEQFF. For the CDR3, the DNA is TGTGCCAGCAACCACGACGGGACATTCTCCTACAATGAGCAGTTCTTC.